The entry below gives a single TCR beta chain sequence along with its context. With a J-beta primer mix and a sample-barcoded 5' primer, a second PCR ran about 7 to 11 cycles. TCRdb re-called the 5' RACE reads through MiXCR, storing one row per CDR3 protein. The profile shows roughly 830,000 distinct CDR3 sequences, 62% of them singletons. The data were taken from a study of blood T cells in healthy people across ages. The germline V gene has CDR1 MNHEY and CDR2 SMNVEV (reference sequence). This CDR3 has 15 amino acids. V was clipped by 2 bases and J by 9 bases, with 14 bases between them. The sequence was collected from a man in his thirties or forties in good health. The chain carries TRBV27 and TRBJ1-6; no clear D. Input material: blood. DNA for the CDR3: TGTGCCAGCAGTTTACGGAACCGGGATGGTTCACCCCTCCACTTT. This sequence encodes CASSLRNRDGSPLHF.